This is a list of T cell receptor beta chains from one sample in a study of regulatory T cells in long-lasting Graves disease. TCRdb re-called the multiplex PCR reads through MiXCR, storing one row per CDR3 protein. The sample shows some 490,000 distinct CDR3 sequences, 12% of them seen only once. The same sample was also used in a study of T cells in Graves' hyperthyroidism and ophthalmopathy.

The sequencing used peripheral blood mononuclear cells (PBMCs), collected at new diagnosis, from a patient treated with antithyroid drugs. Receptor source: a woman aged 25-40 years with Graves disease. Each CDR3 is given without its conserved first and last residue. Size tells how often a clone was seen (once, few, many) or the class of an expanded clone, and some rows leave it out.

>TRBJ1-3|NA|TRBV9|14
ASSVTGGIYGNTIY
>TRBJ2-1|few|TRBV28|12
ASSLSKGGNEQF
>TRBJ2-1|NA|TRBV4-1|14
ASSQEGPGDYNEQF
>TRBJ1-2|NA|TRBV7-9|14
ASSLNKQGSNYGYT
>TRBJ2-3|few|TRBV7-9|15
ASSSLTRDPSTDTQY
>TRBJ2-1|NA|TRBV18|13
ASSPLASSYNEQF
>TRBJ2-7|NA|TRBV5-1|14
ASSPLERNPSYEQY
>TRBJ2-7|NA|TRBV20-1|12
SARDHRRPYEQY
>TRBJ1-1|many|TRBV11-1|13
ASSLQGEVYTEAF
>TRBJ2-7|many|TRBV12-3/TRBV12-4|18
ASSNKGLAGYRPSAYEQY
>TRBJ1-2|many|TRBV18|11
ASSPDSFNGYT
>TRBJ1-6|NA|TRBV30|12
AWTEQGNGSPLH
>TRBJ2-2|NA|TRBV12-3/TRBV12-4|13
ASSSGGTLTGELF
>TRBJ2-4|few|TRBV5-1|13
ASSLETGGLSIQY
>TRBJ2-7|many|TRBV4-3|14
ASSLEGSAPSYEQY
>TRBJ2-2|many|TRBV2|12
ASSDVRNTGELF
>TRBJ1-2|many|TRBV29-1|10
SATGIDYGYT
>TRBJ2-6|many|TRBV12-3/TRBV12-4|16
ASSPSRTGNTGANVLT
>TRBJ2-7|many|TRBV30|10
AWRGDYYEQY
>TRBJ2-7|few|TRBV27|10
ASSLAGDEQY
>TRBJ1-3|NA|TRBV7-2|13
ASSTSAVAGNTIY
>TRBJ2-3|many|TRBV29-1|11
SVVLYGGQRRY
>TRBJ2-1|many|TRBV6-1|14
ASSDLPGGRVNEQF
>TRBJ2-1|many|TRBV7-9|13
ASSALPGSYNEQF
>TRBJ2-7|many|TRBV7-3|13
ASSQTGTKAGEQY
>TRBJ2-3|many|TRBV20-1|12
SARATPGKNTQY
>TRBJ1-6|many|TRBV7-9|13
ASSHSGVGQSPLH
>TRBJ2-1|many|TRBV28|15
ASSPRRTSGKHNEQF
>TRBJ1-6|many|TRBV28|12
ASSLFTGTLALH
>TRBJ2-5|few|TRBV5-4|13
ASSPSSGGQETQY
>TRBJ2-1|few|TRBV10-2|9
ASAQGNGQF
>TRBJ2-5|few|TRBV4-1|16
ASSQDSPFGGEQETQY
>TRBJ2-7|many|TRBV30|10
AWRGFSYEQY
>TRBJ1-6|many|TRBV12-3/TRBV12-4|13
ASSRDRGRNSPLH
>TRBJ1-1|many|TRBV11-2|11
ASSLDRGREAF
>TRBJ1-1|few|TRBV10-3|12
AISDTSPGTEAF
>TRBJ1-5|many|TRBV28|13
ASSDPGQDNQPQH
>TRBJ2-7|many|TRBV2|14
ASSEGGREFPWEQY
>TRBJ1-5|many|TRBV6-5|12
ASSYSMGNQPQH
>TRBJ2-1|many|TRBV10-3|15
AISESTSGRTYNEQF
>TRBJ1-1|few|TRBV29-1|13
SVEGVDRGLTEAF
>TRBJ1-3|NA|TRBV12-3/TRBV12-4|11
ASSLSPGNTIY
>TRBJ1-3|many|TRBV5-1|13
ASSKQGGAGNTIY
>TRBJ2-3|NA|TRBV4-1|17
ASSLGLAGVGISTDTQY
>TRBJ2-4|many|TRBV2|11
ASSGTRENIQY
>TRBJ2-2|NA|TRBV4-1|13
ASSLAAQHTGELF
>TRBJ2-1|NA|TRBV20-1|14
SAAELAGSSYNEQF
>TRBJ2-7|many|TRBV2|14
ASSLRTSATIYEQY
>TRBJ1-2|NA|TRBV6-2/TRBV6-3|11
ASRPNRASGYT
>TRBJ1-1|NA|TRBV7-2|12
ASRRDRGTTEAF
>TRBJ2-1|NA|TRBV5-4|13
ASSPSGSLYNEQF
>TRBJ1-5|many|TRBV6-9|10
ASSYRSQPQH
>TRBJ1-1|many|TRBV12-3/TRBV12-4|11
ASSLKMGTEAF
>TRBJ2-3|many|TRBV11-2|13
ASSPRGGSLDTQY
>TRBJ1-3|many|TRBV7-2|13
ASSLGTASGNTIY
>TRBJ1-1|few|TRBV18|12
ASSQGSKNTEAF
>TRBJ1-1|many|TRBV28|15
ASSFRRQGRMNTEAF
>TRBJ1-1|many|TRBV19|10
ASSRVNTEAF
>TRBJ1-2|many|TRBV3-1|13
ASSAEVAPTYGYT